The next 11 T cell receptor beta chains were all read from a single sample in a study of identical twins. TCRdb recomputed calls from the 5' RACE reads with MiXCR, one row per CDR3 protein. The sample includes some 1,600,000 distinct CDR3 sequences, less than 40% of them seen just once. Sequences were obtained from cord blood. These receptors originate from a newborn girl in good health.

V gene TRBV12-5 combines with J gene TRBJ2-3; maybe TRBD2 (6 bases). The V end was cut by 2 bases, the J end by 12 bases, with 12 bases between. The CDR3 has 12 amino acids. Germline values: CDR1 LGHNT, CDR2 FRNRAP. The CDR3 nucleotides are TGTGCTAGTGGTTTGACTAGCAGCATACAGTATTTT. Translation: CASGLTSSIQYF.

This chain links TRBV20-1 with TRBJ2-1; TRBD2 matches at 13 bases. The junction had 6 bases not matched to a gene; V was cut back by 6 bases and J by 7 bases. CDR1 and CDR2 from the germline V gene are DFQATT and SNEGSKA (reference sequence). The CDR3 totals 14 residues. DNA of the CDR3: TGCAGTGCCTGGACTAGCGGGAGATGGAATGAGCAGTTCTTC. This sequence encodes CSAWTSGRWNEQFF.

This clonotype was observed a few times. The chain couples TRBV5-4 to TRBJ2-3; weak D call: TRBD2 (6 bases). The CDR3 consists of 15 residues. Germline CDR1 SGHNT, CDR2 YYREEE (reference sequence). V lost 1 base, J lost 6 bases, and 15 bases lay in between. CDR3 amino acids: CASSLLTREQDTQYF. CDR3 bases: TGTGCCAGCAGCTTGCTCACCCGGGAGCAGGATACGCAGTATTTT.

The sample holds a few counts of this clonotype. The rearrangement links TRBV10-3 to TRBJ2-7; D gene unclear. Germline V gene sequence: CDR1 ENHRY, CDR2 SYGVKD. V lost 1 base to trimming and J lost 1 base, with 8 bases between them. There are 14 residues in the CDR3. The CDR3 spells CAISELSRSYEQYF. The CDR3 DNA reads TGTGCCATCAGTGAGTTGAGTCGGTCCTACGAGCAGTACTTC.

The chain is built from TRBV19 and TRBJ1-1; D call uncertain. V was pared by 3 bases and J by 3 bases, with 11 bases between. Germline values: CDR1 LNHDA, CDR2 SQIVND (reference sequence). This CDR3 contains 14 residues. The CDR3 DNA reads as TGTGCCAGTAGTATTGGAGAAATGGACACTGAAGCTTTCTTT. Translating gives CASSIGEMDTEAFF.

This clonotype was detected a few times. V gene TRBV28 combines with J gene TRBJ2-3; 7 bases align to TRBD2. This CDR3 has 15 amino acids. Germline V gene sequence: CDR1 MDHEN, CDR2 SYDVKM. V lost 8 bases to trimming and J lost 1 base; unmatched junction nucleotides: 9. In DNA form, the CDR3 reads TGTGCCAGCCATACGTGGGGGGGGGGCACAGATACGCAGTATTTT. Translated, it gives CASHTWGGGTDTQYF.

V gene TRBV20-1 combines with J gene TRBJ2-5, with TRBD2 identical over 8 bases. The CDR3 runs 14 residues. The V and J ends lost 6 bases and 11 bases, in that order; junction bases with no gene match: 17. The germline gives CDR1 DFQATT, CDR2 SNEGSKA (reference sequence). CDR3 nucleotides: TGCAGTGCGCCCCTAGCGGGTCCCCCTCATGAGCAGTACTTC. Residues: CSAPLAGPPHEQYF.

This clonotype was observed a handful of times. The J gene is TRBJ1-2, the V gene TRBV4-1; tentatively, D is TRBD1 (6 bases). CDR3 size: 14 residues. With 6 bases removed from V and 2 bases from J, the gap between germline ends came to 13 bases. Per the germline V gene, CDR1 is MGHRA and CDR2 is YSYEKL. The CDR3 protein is CASSPNRENYGYTF. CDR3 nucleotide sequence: TGCGCCAGCAGTCCGAACAGGGAAAACTATGGCTACACCTTC.

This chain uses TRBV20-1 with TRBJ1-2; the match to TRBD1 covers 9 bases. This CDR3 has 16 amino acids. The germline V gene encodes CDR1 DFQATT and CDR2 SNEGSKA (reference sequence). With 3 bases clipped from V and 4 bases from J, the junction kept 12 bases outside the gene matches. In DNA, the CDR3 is TGCAGTGCTAGTTTGCGGGACAGGGCTGTGGGCTATGGCTACACCTTC. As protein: CSASLRDRAVGYGYTF.

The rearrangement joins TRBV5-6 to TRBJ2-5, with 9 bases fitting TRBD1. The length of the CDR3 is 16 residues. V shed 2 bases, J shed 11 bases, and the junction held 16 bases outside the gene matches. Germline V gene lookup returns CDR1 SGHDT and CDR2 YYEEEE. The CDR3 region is CASSFFRTGVGNEQYF. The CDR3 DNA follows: TGTGCCAGCAGCTTCTTTAGGACAGGGGTCGGCAATGAGCAGTACTTC.

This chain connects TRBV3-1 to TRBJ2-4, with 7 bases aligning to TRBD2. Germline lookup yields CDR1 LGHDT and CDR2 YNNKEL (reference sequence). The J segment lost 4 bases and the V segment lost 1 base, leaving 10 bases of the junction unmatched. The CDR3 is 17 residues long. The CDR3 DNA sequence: TGTGCCAGCAGCCAAGGGGCGGGGGTAACGAGGAAAAACATTCAGTACTTC. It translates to CASSQGAGVTRKNIQYF.